A selection of T cell receptor beta chains follows, all from one sample in a study of shared clonotypes between healthy human individuals. Here immunoSEQ multiplex PCR was the method, and the copy in TCRdb shows in-frame clones only, minus some. The sample yields roughly 500,000 clones, less than 96% seen once. The sequencing input was naive CD4+ T cells sorted from blood. The receptors were sampled from a woman in her 30s in good health. Both conserved end residues are part of each CDR3. The D gene is left open where the match is weak. Only some rows state a clone size, as once, few, many or a class for expanded clones.

clone size	V gene	D gene	J gene	CDR3 length	CDR3 protein	CDR3 DNA
-	TRBV18	-	TRBJ2-7	16	CASSPAGRQKVHEQYF	TGTGCCAGCTCACCGGCGGGACGGCAGAAGGTACACGAGCAGTACTTC
-	TRBV21-1	-	TRBJ2-3	20	CASSTSGLAGQAARTDTQYF	TGTGCCAGCAGCACGTCAGGACTAGCGGGGCAGGCAGCCCGCACAGATACGCAGTATTTT
-	TRBV28	-	TRBJ1-6	16	CASSLGQPPYNSPLHF	TGTGCCAGCAGTTTGGGGCAGCCCCCTTATAATTCACCCCTCCACTTT
-	TRBV10-1	-	TRBJ2-7	14	CASSKDQGLYEQYF	TGCGCCAGCAGTAAGGATCAAGGGCTCTACGAGCAGTACTTC
-	TRBV29-1	TRBD2	TRBJ2-7	16	CSARGGLAGADREQYF	TGCAGCGCCCGGGGGGGTCTAGCGGGAGCCGATCGGGAGCAGTACTTC
once	TRBV6-5	-	TRBJ2-3	14	CASSLGRWSDTQYF	TGTGCCAGCAGTTTGGGGCGGTGGTCAGATACGCAGTATTTT
-	TRBV19	-	TRBJ2-1	15	CASSIGPGNYNEQFF	TGTGCCAGTAGTATAGGGCCTGGAAACTACAATGAGCAGTTCTTC
-	TRBV29-1	-	TRBJ2-5	13	CSVVWQIGETQYF	TGCAGCGTTGTCTGGCAAATAGGAGAGACCCAGTACTTC
-	TRBV9	-	TRBJ2-2	14	CASSVDERTGELFF	TGTGCCAGCAGCGTAGATGAGAGAACCGGGGAGCTGTTTTTT
-	TRBV11-2	TRBD2	TRBJ2-7	14	CASSSTSGTHEQYF	TGTGCCAGCAGCTCGACTAGCGGGACTCACGAGCAGTACTTC
-	TRBV6-1	-	TRBJ1-1	13	CASSRGRDTEAFF	TGTGCCAGCAGCCGAGGAAGGGACACTGAAGCTTTCTTT
-	TRBV9	TRBD2	TRBJ2-3	16	CASSQGTSGRTDTQYF	TGTGCCAGCAGCCAAGGGACTAGCGGGAGGACAGATACGCAGTATTTT
-	TRBV28	TRBD1	TRBJ2-1	15	CASATSGQGGDEQFF	TGTGCCAGCGCAACTTCGGGACAGGGTGGTGATGAGCAGTTCTTC
-	TRBV7-7	-	TRBJ2-5	15	CASSINRGDRETQYF	TGTGCCAGCAGTATTAACCGGGGCGATAGGGAGACCCAGTACTTC
-	TRBV25-1	-	TRBJ2-1	15	CASRRTTGFHNEQFF	TGTGCCAGCAGACGGACTACAGGGTTCCACAATGAGCAGTTCTTC
-	TRBV25-1	TRBD1	TRBJ2-7	14	CASSTNRGTYEQYF	TGTGCCAGCAGTACGAACAGGGGGACCTACGAGCAGTACTTC
once	TRBV15	-	TRBJ1-5	13	CATSVRVNQPQHF	TGTGCCACCAGCGTAAGGGTCAATCAGCCCCAGCATTTT
-	TRBV5-1	-	TRBJ2-7	16	CASSWGWRARSYEQYF	TGCGCCAGCAGCTGGGGCTGGCGGGCCCGAAGCTACGAGCAGTACTTC
-	TRBV15	TRBD1	TRBJ1-4	17	CATSSAASTGTVRKLFF	TGTGCCACCAGCAGTGCGGCATCGACGGGGACAGTCCGAAAACTGTTTTTT
-	TRBV7-2	TRBD1	TRBJ2-7	13	CASSLEQGYEQYF	TGTGCCAGCAGCTTAGAACAGGGGTACGAGCAGTACTTC
once	TRBV5-1	-	TRBJ2-2	14	CASSLEGGTGELFF	TGCGCCAGCAGCTTGGAAGGGGGGACCGGGGAGCTGTTTTTT
-	TRBV9	-	TRBJ1-1	15	CASSVAGVGNTEAFF	TGTGCCAGCAGCGTAGCGGGTGTGGGGAACACTGAAGCTTTCTTT
-	TRBV7-9	TRBD2	TRBJ2-1	17	CASSLVSASGPSNEQFF	TGTGCCAGCAGCTTAGTGTCGGCTAGCGGACCCTCCAATGAGCAGTTCTTC
-	TRBV25-1	TRBD1	TRBJ2-3	14	CASSDTGGADTQYF	TGTGCCAGCAGTGATACAGGGGGCGCAGATACGCAGTATTTT
-	TRBV7-9	-	TRBJ1-1	14	CASRRDLQGTEAFF	TGTGCCAGCAGACGGGATCTCCAGGGCACTGAAGCTTTCTTT
-	TRBV19	TRBD2	TRBJ2-7	15	CASPGGLAGVYEQYF	TGTGCCAGCCCCGGGGGGCTAGCGGGAGTCTACGAGCAGTACTTC
-	TRBV27	-	TRBJ2-5	11	CASRATETQYF	TGTGCCAGCAGGGCTACGGAGACCCAGTACTTC
-	TRBV4-1	-	TRBJ1-4	18	CASSQDGSRTIRNQKLFF	TGCGCCAGCAGCCAAGATGGGTCCCGAACGATCCGAAATCAAAAACTGTTTTTT
-	TRBV7-2	-	TRBJ2-3	12	CASRRLTDTQYF	TGTGCCAGCAGGCGATTAACGGATACGCAGTATTTT
-	TRBV6-6	-	TRBJ1-3	15	CASSSAGGGGNTIYF	TGTGCCAGCAGTTCAGCAGGTGGCGGTGGAAACACCATATATTTT
-	TRBV4-2	-	TRBJ2-7	14	CASSPRDVTYEQYF	TGTGCCAGCAGCCCCCGGGACGTGACCTACGAGCAGTACTTC
-	TRBV6-5	TRBD2	TRBJ2-7	15	CASRSKLAGDYEQYF	TGTGCCAGCAGATCAAAGCTAGCGGGAGACTACGAGCAGTACTTC
-	TRBV6-5	-	TRBJ1-2	16	CASSYSVGAKNYGYTF	TGTGCCAGCAGTTACTCGGTTGGGGCCAAGAACTATGGCTACACCTTC
-	TRBV11-1	-	TRBJ2-7	12	CASSSGVYEQYF	TGTGCCAGCAGTTCGGGCGTTTACGAGCAGTACTTC
-	TRBV6-5	-	TRBJ1-2	15	CASSQQGSLGSGYTF	TGTGCCAGCAGCCAACAGGGCTCATTGGGGTCTGGCTACACCTTC
-	TRBV7-6	TRBD2	TRBJ2-2	20	CASSLGLGSAGGGAVGELFF	TGTGCCAGCAGCTTGGGTCTGGGTAGCGCGGGAGGGGGAGCGGTCGGGGAGCTGTTTTTT
-	TRBV4-1	-	TRBJ2-7	16	CASSPTPSATSYEQYF	TGCGCCAGCAGCCCCACACCCAGCGCGACCTCCTACGAGCAGTACTTC
-	TRBV13	TRBD2	TRBJ2-7	15	CASSLARERSYEQYF	TGTGCCAGCTCCCTGGCGCGGGAGCGCTCCTACGAGCAGTACTTC
-	TRBV5-4	TRBD2	TRBJ2-3	15	CASSDEGLVGDTQYF	TGTGCCAGCAGCGACGAGGGACTAGTAGGAGATACGCAGTATTTT
-	TRBV6-1	-	TRBJ1-5	14	CATSGTGGDQPQHF	TGTGCCACCAGCGGCACCGGGGGTGATCAGCCCCAGCATTTT
-	TRBV11-2	TRBD2	TRBJ2-3	14	CASSLGGRTDTQYF	TGTGCCAGCAGCTTAGGCGGGAGGACAGATACGCAGTATTTT
-	TRBV2	-	TRBJ1-1	11	CASILTRDAFF	TGTGCCAGCATCCTCACCAGGGACGCTTTCTTT
-	TRBV2	-	TRBJ1-2	11	CASSLLGGYTF	TGTGCCAGCTCATTGTTGGGTGGCTACACCTTC
-	TRBV7-9	-	TRBJ2-7	15	CASSLRAPPRHEQYF	TGTGCCAGCAGCTTGAGAGCCCCCCCGCGGCACGAGCAGTACTTC
-	TRBV11-2	TRBD1	TRBJ2-3	14	CASSLDRGRDTQYF	TGTGCCAGCAGCTTGGACAGGGGGAGAGATACGCAGTATTTT
once	TRBV2	TRBD1	TRBJ2-7	15	CASAIPDRGAYEQYF	TGTGCCAGCGCTATCCCGGACAGGGGGGCCTACGAGCAGTACTTC
-	TRBV28	-	TRBJ1-2	11	CASSLDYGYTF	TGTGCCAGCAGTTTAGACTATGGCTACACCTTC
-	TRBV5-1	-	TRBJ1-3	13	CASSRDIGNTIYF	TGCGCCAGCAGCCGGGACATAGGAAACACCATATATTTT
-	TRBV7-3	-	TRBJ2-3	14	CASSLSGATDTQYF	TGTGCCAGCAGCCTTAGCGGAGCCACAGATACGCAGTATTTT
-	TRBV28	-	TRBJ2-2	14	CASSLGANTGELFF	TGTGCCAGCAGCCTGGGGGCCAACACCGGGGAGCTGTTTTTT
once	TRBV18	-	TRBJ1-2	15	CASSPPSEETDGYTF	TGTGCCAGCTCACCACCCTCCGAGGAGACGGATGGCTACACCTTC
-	TRBV19	TRBD1	TRBJ1-5	16	CASSPGQGRSNQPQHF	TGTGCCAGTAGTCCCGGACAGGGTAGGAGCAATCAGCCCCAGCATTTT
-	TRBV7-2	-	TRBJ2-3	12	CASSRPATTQYF	TGTGCCAGCAGTCGACCGGCAACCACGCAGTATTTT
-	TRBV6-1	TRBD2	TRBJ2-5	13	CASTRGWRETQYF	TGTGCCAGCACGCGGGGGTGGAGAGAGACCCAGTACTTC
-	TRBV4-1	-	TRBJ2-1	15	CASTTGGSSYNEQFF	TGCGCCAGCACCACCGGAGGGAGCTCCTACAATGAGCAGTTCTTC
-	TRBV5-4	-	TRBJ2-7	16	CASSQDLSTFSYEQYF	TGTGCCAGCAGCCAAGATCTCTCAACCTTCTCCTACGAGCAGTACTTC
-	TRBV6-1	-	TRBJ1-5	15	CASSLQETSNQPQHF	TGTGCCAGCAGCTTACAGGAGACAAGCAATCAGCCCCAGCATTTT
-	TRBV6-5	-	TRBJ1-2	13	CASGSFGNYGYTF	TGTGCCAGCGGGTCGTTCGGAAACTATGGCTACACCTTC